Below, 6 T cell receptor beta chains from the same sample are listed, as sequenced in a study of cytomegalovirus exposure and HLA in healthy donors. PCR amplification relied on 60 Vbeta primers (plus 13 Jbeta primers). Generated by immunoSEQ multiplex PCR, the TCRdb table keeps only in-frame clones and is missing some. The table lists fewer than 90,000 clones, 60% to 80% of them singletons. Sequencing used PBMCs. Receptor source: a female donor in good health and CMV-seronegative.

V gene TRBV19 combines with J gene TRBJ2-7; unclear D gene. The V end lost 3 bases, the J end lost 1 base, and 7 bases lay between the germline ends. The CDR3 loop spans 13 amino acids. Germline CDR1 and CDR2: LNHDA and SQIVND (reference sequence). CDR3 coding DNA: TGTGCCAGTAGTATTAGACTTTCCTACGAGCAGTACTTC. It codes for CASSIRLSYEQYF. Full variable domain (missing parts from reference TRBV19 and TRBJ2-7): DGGITQSPKYLFRKEGQNVTLSCEQNLNHDAMYWYRQDPGQGLRLIYYSQIVNDFQKGDIAEGYSVSREKKESFPLTVTSAQKNPTAFYLCASSIRLSYEQYFGPGTRLTVT.

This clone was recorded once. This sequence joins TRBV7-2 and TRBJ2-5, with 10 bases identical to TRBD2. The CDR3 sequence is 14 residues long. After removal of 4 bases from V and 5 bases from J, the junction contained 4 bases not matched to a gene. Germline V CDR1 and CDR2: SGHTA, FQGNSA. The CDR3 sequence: CASSSSGSEETQYF. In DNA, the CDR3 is TGTGCCAGCAGCTCTAGCGGGAGCGAGGAGACCCAGTACTTC. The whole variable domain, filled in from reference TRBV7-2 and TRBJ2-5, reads GAGVSQSPSNKVTEKGKDVELRCDPISGHTALYWYRQSLGQGLEFLIYFQGNSAPDKSGLPSDRFSAERTGGSVSTLTIQRTQQEDSAVYLCASSSSGSEETQYFGPGTRLLVL.

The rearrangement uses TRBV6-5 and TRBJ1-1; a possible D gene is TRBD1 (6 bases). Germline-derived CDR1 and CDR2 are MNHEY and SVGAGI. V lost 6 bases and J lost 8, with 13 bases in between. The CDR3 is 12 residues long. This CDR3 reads CASSSQGQEAFF. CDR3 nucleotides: TGTGCCAGCAGCTCTCAAGGACAGGAAGCTTTCTTT.

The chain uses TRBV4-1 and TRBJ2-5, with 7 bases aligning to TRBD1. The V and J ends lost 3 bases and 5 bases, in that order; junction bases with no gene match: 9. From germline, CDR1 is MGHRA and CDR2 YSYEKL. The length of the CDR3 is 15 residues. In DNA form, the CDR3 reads TGCGCCAGCAGCCAGATGACAGGGCCTCGGGAGACCCAGTACTTC. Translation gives CASSQMTGPRETQYF.

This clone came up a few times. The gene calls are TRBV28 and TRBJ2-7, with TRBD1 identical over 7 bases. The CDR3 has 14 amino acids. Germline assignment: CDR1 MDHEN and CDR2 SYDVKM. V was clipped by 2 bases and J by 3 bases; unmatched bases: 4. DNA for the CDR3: TGTGCCAGCAGTTTAGAGTACAGGGGCTACGAGCAGTACTTC. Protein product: CASSLEYRGYEQYF.

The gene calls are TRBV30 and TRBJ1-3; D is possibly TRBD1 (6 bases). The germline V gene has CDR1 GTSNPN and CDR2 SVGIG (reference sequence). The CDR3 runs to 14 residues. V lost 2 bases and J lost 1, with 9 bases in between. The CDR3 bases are TGTGCCTGGAGTCCAACAGGGTCTGGAAACACCATATATTTT. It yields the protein CAWSPTGSGNTIYF.